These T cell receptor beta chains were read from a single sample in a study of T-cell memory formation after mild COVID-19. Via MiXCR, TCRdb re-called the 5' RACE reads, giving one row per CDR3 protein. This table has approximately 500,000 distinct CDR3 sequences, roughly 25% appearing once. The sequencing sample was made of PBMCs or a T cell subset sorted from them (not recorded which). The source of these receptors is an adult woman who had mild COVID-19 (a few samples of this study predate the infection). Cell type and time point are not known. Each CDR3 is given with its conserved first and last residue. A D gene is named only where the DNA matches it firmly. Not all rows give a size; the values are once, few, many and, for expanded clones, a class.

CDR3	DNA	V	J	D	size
CASGRDSYEQYF	TGTGCCAGCGGGCGGGACAGCTACGAGCAGTACTTC	TRBV7-9	TRBJ2-7	-	once
CASSQSGRKTRTGELFF	TGCGCCAGCAGTCAGTCGGGACGGAAAACTCGCACCGGGGAGCTGTTTTTT	TRBV23-1	TRBJ2-2	-	-
CSATYKGGHTDTQYF	TGCAGTGCTACCTATAAGGGGGGGCATACAGATACGCAGTATTTT	TRBV20-1	TRBJ2-3	-	many
CASSLETPRSYEQYF	TGCGCCAGCAGCTTGGAAACCCCTCGCTCCTACGAGCAGTACTTC	TRBV5-1	TRBJ2-7	-	-
CASSLGRGIKDTQYF	TGCGCCAGCAGCTTGGGCAGGGGAATTAAAGATACGCAGTATTTT	TRBV5-1	TRBJ2-3	-	few
CASKENTHRGNTDTQYF	TGTGCCAGCAAAGAAAACACGCACAGGGGAAACACAGATACGCAGTATTTT	TRBV2	TRBJ2-3	TRBD1	few
CASSLVVAGENEQFF	TGTGCCAGCAGCTTAGTTGTAGCGGGTGAGAATGAGCAGTTCTTC	TRBV7-9	TRBJ2-1	TRBD2	few
CASSLEGVGVYTEAFF	TGTGCCAGCAGCTTAGAGGGGGTTGGAGTGTACACTGAAGCTTTCTTT	TRBV11-3	TRBJ1-1	-	few
CASSPWAGGGRNEKLFF	TGTGCCAGCAGTCCATGGGCCGGCGGCGGTAGGAATGAAAAACTGTTTTTT	TRBV5-5	TRBJ1-4	-	-
CASTKTGSNTGELFF	TGTGCCAGCACCAAGACCGGGTCGAACACCGGGGAGCTGTTTTTT	TRBV6-1	TRBJ2-2	-	few
CASSRIGWGRDHEQFF	TGTGCCAGCAGCCGCATCGGGTGGGGCAGGGACCATGAGCAGTTCTTC	TRBV7-3	TRBJ2-1	-	-
CASSIQGSKNTEAFF	TGTGCCAGTAGTATACAGGGGAGTAAGAACACTGAAGCTTTCTTT	TRBV19	TRBJ1-1	-	-
CASSLATAQGVYYEQYF	TGTGCCAGCAGCTTAGCGACAGCTCAGGGGGTATACTACGAGCAGTACTTC	TRBV7-9	TRBJ2-7	TRBD1	-
CASSLGQGGGEAFF	TGTGCCAGCAGTTTAGGCCAGGGGGGCGGTGAAGCTTTCTTT	TRBV12-3/TRBV12-4	TRBJ1-1	TRBD1	-
CASSQDRKETQYF	TGTGCCAGCTCACAGGACAGAAAAGAGACCCAGTACTTC	TRBV18	TRBJ2-5	-	few
CASSATEKGSYEQYF	TGTGCCAGCAGCGCCACAGAGAAAGGGTCCTACGAGCAGTACTTC	TRBV11-3	TRBJ2-7	-	once
CASSLGGGRYNEQFF	TGTGCCAGCAGCCTAGGGGGGGGCAGGTACAATGAGCAGTTCTTC	TRBV7-2	TRBJ2-1	-	few
CASSYSVLRTDTQYF	TGTGCCAGCAGTTACTCGGTGCTTCGCACAGATACGCAGTATTTT	TRBV6-5	TRBJ2-3	-	few
CASSLLGAVGELFF	TGTGCCAGTAGTCTTCTTGGGGCCGTAGGGGAGCTGTTTTTT	TRBV19	TRBJ2-2	-	-
CASSFLGGNTEAFF	TGCGCCAGCAGCTTCTTAGGGGGGAACACTGAAGCTTTCTTT	TRBV5-1	TRBJ1-1	-	few
CASSPFGGGLFNEQFF	TGTGCCAGCAGTCCCTTCGGGGGGGGGCTGTTCAATGAGCAGTTCTTC	TRBV12-3/TRBV12-4	TRBJ2-1	TRBD2	few
CASSRQGQNTGELFF	TGTGCCAGCAGCAGACAGGGCCAAAACACCGGGGAGCTGTTTTTT	TRBV7-3	TRBJ2-2	TRBD1	few
CASLRQGEKTQYF	TGTGCCAGCCTCCGACAGGGGGAGAAGACCCAGTACTTC	TRBV5-4	TRBJ2-5	TRBD1	-
CASSHPPQEGYEQYF	TGTGCCAGCAGCCATCCCCCGCAGGAGGGCTACGAGCAGTACTTC	TRBV7-9	TRBJ2-7	-	-
CSAISTSGSADTQYF	TGCAGTGCTATATCGACTAGCGGGAGCGCAGATACGCAGTATTTT	TRBV20-1	TRBJ2-3	TRBD2	few
CASSLKEKLFF	TGTGCCAGCAGTTTAAAGGAAAAACTGTTTTTT	TRBV12-3/TRBV12-4	TRBJ1-4	-	-
CASSQTPGTVFNF	TGTGCCAGCAGCCAAACGCCCGGGACAGTCTTCAACTTC	TRBV3-1	TRBJ2-7	TRBD1	few
CASSPSPDTQYF	TGTGCCAGCTCACCTTCGCCAGATACGCAGTATTTT	TRBV18	TRBJ2-3	-	few
CASSYWGQGRETQYF	TGTGCCAGCAGTTACTGGGGACAGGGGAGAGAGACCCAGTACTTC	TRBV6-5	TRBJ2-5	TRBD1	-
CASSSWYSGEEQYF	TGTGCCAGCAGTTCCTGGTATTCAGGGGAAGAGCAGTACTTC	TRBV12-3/TRBV12-4	TRBJ2-7	-	-
CSVGGGPDGNTEAFF	TGCAGCGTTGGCGGGGGGCCCGATGGAAACACTGAAGCTTTCTTT	TRBV29-1	TRBJ1-1	-	-
CASSLITGKSSYEQYF	TGTGCCAGCAGCTTAATCACAGGCAAGAGCTCCTACGAGCAGTACTTC	TRBV5-8	TRBJ2-7	-	-
CASSERTGWATDTQYF	TGCGCCAGCAGCGAGAGGACAGGGTGGGCGACAGATACGCAGTATTTT	TRBV4-1	TRBJ2-3	TRBD1	few
CASRPWTATNEKLFF	TGTGCCAGCAGACCGTGGACAGCAACTAATGAAAAACTGTTTTTT	TRBV27	TRBJ1-4	-	-
CATSDYTQGGEQYF	TGTGCCACCAGTGATTACACTCAGGGGGGCGAGCAGTACTTC	TRBV24-1	TRBJ2-7	-	-
CASSLRGLGYGYTF	TGTGCCAGCAGTTTAAGAGGGTTGGGCTATGGCTACACCTTC	TRBV12-3/TRBV12-4	TRBJ1-2	-	-
CASSQDWGGYEQFF	TGCGCCAGCAGCCAAGATTGGGGGGGGTATGAGCAGTTCTTC	TRBV4-1	TRBJ2-1	TRBD2	-
CASSSGTGGATNEQFF	TGTGCCAGCAGTTCCGGGACAGGGGGTGCAACCAATGAGCAGTTCTTC	TRBV27	TRBJ2-1	TRBD1	-
CASSRVPKEPQHF	TGCGCCAGCAGCCGGGTCCCGAAGGAGCCCCAGCATTTT	TRBV5-1	TRBJ1-5	-	-
CASSAGLTASTDTQYF	TGTGCCAGCAGCGCCGGACTGACCGCTAGCACAGATACGCAGTATTTT	TRBV9	TRBJ2-3	-	-
CASSLSGPEEQYF	TGCGCCAGCAGCTTGTCAGGGCCCGAAGAGCAGTACTTC	TRBV5-1	TRBJ2-7	-	few
CASSQLQGANTEAFF	TGCGCCAGCAGCCAGTTACAGGGAGCGAACACTGAAGCTTTCTTT	TRBV4-1	TRBJ1-1	-	few
CASSYSNRGTGSSYEQYF	TGTGCCAGCAGTTACTCGAACAGGGGGACAGGGAGCTCCTACGAGCAGTACTTC	TRBV6-6	TRBJ2-7	TRBD1	-
CASSLENEQYF	TGTGCCAGCAGCTTAGAAAACGAGCAGTACTTC	TRBV11-2	TRBJ2-7	-	many
CATSRGTYNEQFF	TGTGCCACCAGCAGGGGTACTTACAATGAGCAGTTCTTC	TRBV15	TRBJ2-1	-	-
CASSASRGYNEQFF	TGTGCCAGCAGCGCGAGTCGAGGTTACAATGAGCAGTTCTTC	TRBV12-3/TRBV12-4	TRBJ2-1	-	-
CASSLGDRNQPQHF	TGCGCCAGCAGCTTGGGAGACAGAAATCAGCCCCAGCATTTT	TRBV5-1	TRBJ1-5	-	many
CANGYGYEQYF	TGTGCCAACGGGTATGGGTACGAGCAGTACTTC	TRBV24-1	TRBJ2-7	-	-
CGSSAGGNTIYF	TGTGGCAGCTCGGCGGGCGGAAACACCATATATTTT	TRBV27	TRBJ1-3	-	-
CSALDRGLNTQYF	TGCAGTGCTCTAGACAGGGGGCTAAATACGCAGTATTTT	TRBV20-1	TRBJ2-3	TRBD1	few
CASNGLAGVRNTGELFF	TGTGCCAGCAACGGACTAGCGGGAGTTCGGAACACCGGGGAGCTGTTTTTT	TRBV6-5	TRBJ2-2	TRBD2	-
CASSHPGPGAEKLFF	TGTGCCAGCAGTCACCCGGGCCCAGGGGCGGAAAAACTGTTTTTT	TRBV6-2/TRBV6-3	TRBJ1-4	-	-
CASSPGLAGVGEQFF	TGTGCCAGCAGCCCGGGACTAGCGGGGGTTGGTGAGCAGTTCTTC	TRBV11-3	TRBJ2-1	TRBD2	few
CASSSSISYNSPLHF	TGTGCCAGCAGTTCATCCATCTCCTATAATTCACCCCTCCACTTT	TRBV27	TRBJ1-6	-	-
CASSLPGQGYGYTF	TGTGCCAGCAGCCTCCCGGGACAGGGGTATGGCTACACCTTC	TRBV3-1	TRBJ1-2	TRBD1	-
CASSLDHGQVSYQETQYF	TGTGCCAGCAGCTTAGATCATGGACAGGTCTCGTACCAAGAGACCCAGTACTTC	TRBV11-2	TRBJ2-5	TRBD1	-
CASDPRRTSFTDEQFF	TGTGCCAGCGACCCGAGACGGACTAGCTTTACGGATGAGCAGTTCTTC	TRBV7-2	TRBJ2-1	TRBD2	-
CASSPWGQGHTEAFF	TGTGCCAGTAGTCCATGGGGACAGGGGCACACTGAAGCTTTCTTT	TRBV19	TRBJ1-1	TRBD1	many
CAWTPNGLAVLRGQFF	TGTGCCTGGACACCGAACGGACTAGCGGTCCTAAGGGGGCAGTTCTTC	TRBV30	TRBJ2-1	TRBD2	few
CASSQDGTSGPYNEQFF	TGTGCCAGCAGCCAAGATGGGACTAGCGGGCCCTACAATGAGCAGTTCTTC	TRBV4-2	TRBJ2-1	TRBD2	-